A selection of T cell receptor beta chains follows, all from one sample in a study of blood T cell repertoires in COVID-19. Clones were sequenced by immunoSEQ multiplex PCR, and TCRdb holds only the in-frame ones, with some missing. The sample includes fewer than 300,000 clones, just over 90% seen only once; the top ten take 2.2%. Sequencing used peripheral blood. Receptor source: a woman younger than 45 with COVID-19, enrolled during active disease. Each CDR3 is given with its conserved first and last residue. A D gene is named only where the DNA matches it firmly. Only some rows state a clone size, as once, few, many or a class for expanded clones.

>TRBV18|-|-|TRBJ2-7
TGTGCCAGCTCACCAGAGGGTTTCTCCTACGAGCAGTACTTC
CASSPEGFSYEQYF
>TRBV19|-|TRBD1|TRBJ1-2
TGTGCCAGTAGTCCACCCTCTTACTCGACAGGGATGGGCTACACCTTC
CASSPPSYSTGMGYTF
>TRBV5-1|-|-|TRBJ2-7
TGCGCCAGCAGCTTGGACCTTAACTCAGGCGAGCAGTACTTC
CASSLDLNSGEQYF
>TRBV30|once|-|TRBJ1-1
TGTGCCTGGATCTACAGGGACACTGAAGCTTTCTTT
CAWIYRDTEAFF
>TRBV19|-|-|TRBJ1-5
TGTGCCAGTAGGCCGGACAGTAATAGCAATCAGCCCCAGCATTTT
CASRPDSNSNQPQHF
>TRBV5-1|-|TRBD2|TRBJ2-3
TGCGCCAGCAGCCCCCCGACTAGCGGAGATACGCAGTATTTT
CASSPPTSGDTQYF
>TRBV11-2|-|-|TRBJ1-2
TGTGCCAGCAGCCCTCTAAGGGGGTTGAGGTATGGCTACACCTTC
CASSPLRGLRYGYTF
>TRBV9|once|-|TRBJ2-1
TGTGCCAGTTCACGACAGTCCCGGGTTGGGGAGCAGTTCTTC
CASSRQSRVGEQFF
>TRBV5-6|-|-|TRBJ1-1
TGTGCCAGCAGGGCAGGGTTAGGGACTGAAGCTTTCTTT
CASRAGLGTEAFF
>TRBV24-1|-|-|TRBJ2-1
TGTGCCACCAGTGGGGGTAGGGGGGGCCAGTACAATGAGCAGTTCTTC
CATSGGRGGQYNEQFF
>TRBV19|-|-|TRBJ1-1
TGTGCCAGTAGTATTGGGACAAGAGGGACGAACACTGAAGCTTTCTTT
CASSIGTRGTNTEAFF
>TRBV6-1|-|TRBD1|TRBJ1-5
TGTGCCAGCAGTGGGAGAGGACAGGGTGGCAATCAGCCCCAGCATTTT
CASSGRGQGGNQPQHF
>TRBV29-1|-|TRBD1|TRBJ1-1
TGCAGCGTGCAGGGGGGAACTGATATGAACACTGAAGCTTTCTTT
CSVQGGTDMNTEAFF
>TRBV28|-|-|TRBJ2-2
TGTGCCAGCAGTTCGTCGACTAGTGGGAACACCGGGGAGCTGTTTTTT
CASSSSTSGNTGELFF
>TRBV2|-|-|TRBJ1-2
TGTGCCAGCAGTGAAGACCAGGCTAACTATGGCTACACCTTC
CASSEDQANYGYTF
>TRBV7-9|-|TRBD1|TRBJ2-3
TGTGCCAGCAGCTGGGGACAGACGAACACAGATACGCAGTATTTT
CASSWGQTNTDTQYF
>TRBV15|-|TRBD2|TRBJ2-3
TGTGCCACCAGCAGAAGTCTAGCGGGAGGGCCGAGCACAGATACGCAGTATTTT
CATSRSLAGGPSTDTQYF
>TRBV12-3/TRBV12-4|-|-|TRBJ1-2
TGTGCCAGCAGCAGGGGTAATGCGGATGGCTACACCTTC
CASSRGNADGYTF
>TRBV2|-|-|TRBJ1-1
TGTGCCAGCAGTCCGGACAGAGAAAACACTGAAGCTTTCTTT
CASSPDRENTEAFF
>TRBV27|-|-|TRBJ2-1
TGTGCCTGTGGCTTCTACAATGAGCAGTTCTTC
CACGFYNEQFF
>TRBV28|-|-|TRBJ1-4
TGTGCCAGCAGTCCTGGACTAGCTAATGTGAAACTGTTTTTT
CASSPGLANVKLFF
>TRBV11-2|-|TRBD1|TRBJ1-2
TGTGCCAGCAGCAGGAGGACAGGGAACTATGGCTACACCTTC
CASSRRTGNYGYTF
>TRBV2|-|-|TRBJ1-5
TGTGCCAGCAGTGAAGGGCTTAGGACAGCTACGAATCAGCCCCAGCATTTT
CASSEGLRTATNQPQHF
>TRBV28|-|TRBD1|TRBJ1-6
TGTGCCAGCAGCCCGGGACAGGATAATTCACCCCTCCACTTT
CASSPGQDNSPLHF
>TRBV18|-|TRBD1|TRBJ2-1
TGTGCCAGCTCACCGGACAGGGTAGTAGACAATGAGCAGTTCTTC
CASSPDRVVDNEQFF
>TRBV15|few|TRBD1|TRBJ2-7
TGTGCCACCAGCAGCCAGAGACAGGGCCCCTACGAGCAGTACTTC
CATSSQRQGPYEQYF
>TRBV19|-|-|TRBJ2-5
TGTGCCAGTAGTATAGGGACAGCCGAGACCCAGTACTTC
CASSIGTAETQYF
>TRBV5-1|-|-|TRBJ1-4
TGCGCCAGCAGCTCAGGAAGGTCGGGGGAAAAACTGTTTTTT
CASSSGRSGEKLFF
>TRBV6-1|-|TRBD2|TRBJ2-7
TGTGCCAGCAGTGAAGGCCTAGCGGGGGGGTACGAGCAGTACTTC
CASSEGLAGGYEQYF
>TRBV1|-|-|TRBJ2-3
TGCACCAGCAGCCAAGATCAGGCCCAAATAACAGATACGCAGTATTTT
CTSSQDQAQITDTQYF
>TRBV5-1|-|-|TRBJ2-1
TGCGCCAGCAGCTTTAATGCCTACAATGAGCAGTTCTTC
CASSFNAYNEQFF
>TRBV3-1/TRBV3-2|-|-|TRBJ1-2
TGTGCCAGCAGCCAAGATAATAAGGGGCTTAGGGGATCGGGCTACACCTTC
CASSQDNKGLRGSGYTF
>TRBV28|-|-|TRBJ2-7
TGTGCCAGCAGTTCCCGCGGTGTCCCCTACGAGCAGTACTTC
CASSSRGVPYEQYF
>TRBV5-6|-|TRBD1|TRBJ2-5
TGTGCCAGCAGCTTGGATGGGACAGGGGTGCGGGAGACCCAGTACTTC
CASSLDGTGVRETQYF
>TRBV7-2|-|-|TRBJ1-3
TGTGCCAGCAGCGAAGCAGGAAACACCATATATTTT
CASSEAGNTIYF
>TRBV5-1|-|-|TRBJ2-2
TGCGCCAGCAGCTCTATCCCCGGGACGAACACCGGGGAGCTGTTTTTT
CASSSIPGTNTGELFF
>TRBV29-1|-|TRBD1|TRBJ1-4
TGCAGCGTGGGGACAGGGGTAACTAATGAAAAACTGTTTTTT
CSVGTGVTNEKLFF
>TRBV19|-|TRBD1|TRBJ2-1
TGTGCCAGTAGACGGACAGGGGTCCACAATGAGCAGTTCTTC
CASRRTGVHNEQFF
>TRBV11-2|once|-|TRBJ2-4
TGTGCCAGCAGCTCCCGAGGCGGCTTGAACATTCAGTACTTC
CASSSRGGLNIQYF
>TRBV5-4|-|-|TRBJ1-4
TGTGCCAGCAGCTTGCGGGGGGAAAAACTGTTTTTT
CASSLRGEKLFF
>TRBV29-1|-|TRBD1|TRBJ2-7
TGCAGCGTCCAGGACAGGGGGCAATACGAGCAGTACTTC
CSVQDRGQYEQYF
>TRBV7-2|-|-|TRBJ2-2
TGTGCCAGCAGCTTAAAACAGGCAGCCGGGGAGCTGTTTTTT
CASSLKQAAGELFF
>TRBV2|-|TRBD2|TRBJ2-3
TGTGCCAGCAGTGAAAGGGTTCAAAGCGGGAGGGCCGACAAGTATTTT
CASSERVQSGRADKYF
>TRBV19|-|TRBD1|TRBJ2-7
TGTGCCAGTAGTATCGAGCCGGGGACAGCCTACGAGCAGTACTTC
CASSIEPGTAYEQYF
>TRBV12-3/TRBV12-4|-|-|TRBJ1-1
TGTGCCAGCAGGTATTCGAACACTGAAGCTTTCTTT
CASRYSNTEAFF
>TRBV7-8|-|TRBD2|TRBJ2-7
TGTGCCAGCAGCTTAGGGGGGGGGACTACCGACGAGCAGTACTTC
CASSLGGGTTDEQYF
>TRBV21-1|-|-|TRBJ2-3
TGTGCCAGCAGCAAAGAATGGTCTAGCGGGAGTTTCGTCACAGATACGCAGTATTTT
CASSKEWSSGSFVTDTQYF
>TRBV15|-|TRBD1|TRBJ1-5
TGTGCCACCAGCAGAGGGACAGGGTATAGCAATCAGCCCCAGCATTTT
CATSRGTGYSNQPQHF
>TRBV2|-|-|TRBJ1-5
TGTGCCAGCAGCCTTGGGAGGGGGGAAGGCCAGCCCCAGCATTTT
CASSLGRGEGQPQHF
>TRBV11-2|-|-|TRBJ1-1
TGTGCCAGCAGCTTCTCCTCCTCTACAGTGAACACTGAAGCTTTCTTT
CASSFSSSTVNTEAFF
>TRBV6-5|-|-|TRBJ2-5
TGTGCCAGCAAATCCTCGGCTACAGGGTCGGAGACCCAGTACTTC
CASKSSATGSETQYF